Following are 19 T cell receptor beta chains from one sample sequenced in a study of CD8 T cells in ankylosing spondylitis. TCRdb itself ran the 5' RACE reads through MiXCR, one entry per CDR3 protein. The table has approximately 150,000 distinct CDR3 sequences, around a third seen once; the top ten hold about 5.5%. Sequences were obtained from synovial fluid, either unsorted or a sorted T cell fraction (not recorded which). The receptors shown here come from a male donor with ankylosing spondylitis.

A few counts support this clonotype. The V call is TRBV5-1, the J call TRBJ2-5; weak D call: TRBD1 (6 bases). Trimming took off 4 bases at V and 2 bases at J, with 9 bases between the two ends. CDR3 length equals 13 residues. Germline loops: CDR1 SGHRS, CDR2 YFSETQ. CDR3 amino acids: CASSNREQETQYF. The CDR3 nucleotides are TGCGCCAGCAGCAACAGGGAACAAGAGACCCAGTACTTC.

This chain links TRBV29-1 with TRBJ2-1; D may be TRBD2 (5 bases). From germline, CDR1 is SQVTM and CDR2 ANQGSEA. The CDR3 runs 12 residues. V gave up 4 bases and J gave up 4 bases, with 8 bases separating them. The chain's CDR3 is CSVAGDYNEQFF. The DNA for the CDR3 is TGCAGCGTTGCCGGGGATTACAATGAGCAGTTCTTC.

This clonotype was seen ten or more times. The rearrangement links TRBV12-3 or TRBV12-4 to TRBJ1-2; TRBD1 might be the D (5 bases). The CDR3 has 13 amino acids. Between the trimmed V and J ends, which lost 2 bases and 4 bases, there was a span of 8 bases. Here the CDR3 reads CASSLQGSYGYTF. The CDR3 region has the DNA TGTGCCAGCAGTTTACAGGGATCCTATGGCTACACCTTC.

This clonotype was seen a handful of times. The chain employs TRBV2 and TRBJ2-3; D not certain. This CDR3 is 18 amino acids long. Trimming pared 2 bases from V and 0 bases from J, leaving 18 bases between. Germline loops: CDR1 SNHLY, CDR2 FYNNEI. The CDR3 loop reads CASSERAPAGPSTDTQYF. Here the CDR3 DNA reads TGTGCCAGCAGTGAAAGGGCACCGGCAGGACCTAGCACAGATACGCAGTATTTT.

The rearrangement joins TRBV12-3 or TRBV12-4 to TRBJ1-5, with 10 bases matching TRBD1. The CDR3 spans 15 residues. The V segment lost 5 bases and the J segment 8 bases; nucleotides outside the gene matches: 9. CDR3 residues: CASSRTTGGGKPQHF. CDR3 DNA sequence: TGTGCCAGCAGTCGGACGACAGGGGGCGGGAAGCCCCAGCATTTT.

This rearrangement joins TRBV5-1 to TRBJ2-5; 12 nucleotides agree with TRBD2. This CDR3 region has 15 residues. The junction had 2 bases not matched to a gene; V was cut back by 0 bases and J by 5 bases. Germline V CDR1 and CDR2: SGHRS, YFSETQ. The CDR3 DNA reads as TGCGCCAGCAGCTTGGACGGGACTAGCGGGGAGACCCAGTACTTC. The encoded protein is CASSLDGTSGETQYF.

This clonotype was detected only a few times. This chain connects TRBV27 to TRBJ2-1, with 11 bases matching TRBD2. Trimming at V came to 5 bases and at J to 6 bases, leaving 12 bases not matched to a gene. The CDR3 is 17 amino acids. Germline values: CDR1 MNHEY, CDR2 SMNVEV (reference sequence). DNA for the CDR3: TGTGCCAGCAGTCCCGCCTTAGCGGGAGGGCCCTCCAATGAGCAGTTCTTC. Translated, it gives CASSPALAGGPSNEQFF.

The rearrangement links TRBV7-2 to TRBJ2-2; D possibly corresponds to TRBD1 (5 bases). This CDR3 has 13 residues. Germline assignment: CDR1 SGHTA and CDR2 FQGNSA. Trimming shortened V by 5 bases and J by 1 base, and 5 bases separated the two germline ends. The CDR3 DNA sequence: TGTGCCAGCAGCACAGGGAACACCGGGGAGCTGTTTTTT. Its protein is CASSTGNTGELFF.

This clonotype was seen a handful of times. The chain recombines TRBV6-4 with TRBJ2-1, with D possibly TRBD2 on 10 matching bases. The germline V gene has CDR1 MRHNA and CDR2 SNTAGT. V lost 5 bases to trimming and J lost 0 bases, with 35 bases between them. The CDR3 has 23 amino acids. In DNA form, the CDR3 reads TGTGCCAGCAGTACCCCGGACAGGGGAAGGCTAGCGGGGGTGATGAGCTCCTACAATGAGCAGTTCTTC. Translated, it gives CASSTPDRGRLAGVMSSYNEQFF.

This clonotype occurred once. V and J are TRBV20-1 and TRBJ2-5; D is unresolved. Trimming left V 3 bases short and J 5 bases short, with 13 bases between. CDR3 length: 13 residues. Germline assignment: CDR1 DFQATT and CDR2 SNEGSKA (reference sequence). The CDR3 coding sequence is TGCAGTGCTAGTGAGCTAGTTCGGGAGACCCAGTACTTC. Residues: CSASELVRETQYF.

This clonotype was recorded a few times. The J gene is TRBJ2-6, the V gene TRBV10-3; the D is unclear. V was cut by 8 bases and J by 0 bases, with 5 bases left in between. CDR1 is ENHRY, CDR2 SYGVKD, per germline. CDR3 length equals 13 residues. The CDR3 DNA is TGTGCCATCTCCAACTCTGGGGCCAACGTCCTGACTTTC. Translated: CAISNSGANVLTF.

V and J are TRBV6-2 or TRBV6-3 and TRBJ1-1; 7 bases are shared with TRBD1. In germline, CDR1 is MNHEY, CDR2 SVGEGT. V lost 2 bases to trimming and J lost 5 bases; unmatched junction nucleotides: 5. The length of the CDR3 is 14 residues. The CDR3 region is CASSYIDRATEAFF. Here the CDR3 DNA reads TGTGCCAGCAGTTACATTGACAGGGCGACTGAAGCTTTCTTT.

This clonotype occurred many times. This sequence joins TRBV28 and TRBJ1-1, with D maybe TRBD1 (6 bases). The CDR3 runs to 12 residues. The germline gives CDR1 MDHEN, CDR2 SYDVKM. Trimming removed 4 bases at V and 10 bases at J, with 13 bases between. Written as DNA, the CDR3 is TGTGCCAGCAGTTCCACAGGGCGGGTAGCTTTCTTT. Protein sequence: CASSSTGRVAFF.

This sequence joins TRBV29-1 and TRBJ2-6; weak D call: TRBD1 (6 bases). The CDR3 runs to 17 residues. Per the germline V gene, CDR1 is SQVTM and CDR2 is ANQGSEA. V dropped 3 bases and J dropped 1 base, with 16 bases sitting between them. In DNA form, the CDR3 reads TGCAGCGTTGATGCGGGCAGGGGAATTTCTGGGGCCAACGTCCTGACTTTC. Residues: CSVDAGRGISGANVLTF.

This clonotype was recorded many times. This chain joins TRBV20-1 and TRBJ1-5, with D perhaps TRBD1 (5 bases). Germline CDR1 reads DFQATT; CDR2 reads SNEGSKA (reference sequence). This CDR3 is built from 12 residues. Trimming removed 5 bases at V and 4 bases at J, with 9 bases between. CDR3 in DNA: TGCAGTGCTGAGGGGCAGAATCAGCCCCAGCATTTT. This gives the protein CSAEGQNQPQHF.

At least ten counts were recorded for this clonotype. V gene TRBV28 combines with J gene TRBJ2-3; 13 bases are shared with TRBD2. CDR3 length: 15 amino acids. In germline, CDR1 is MDHEN, CDR2 SYDVKM. J gave up 4 bases and V 5 bases, and 3 bases lay outside the gene matches. The CDR3 sequence: CASSAGTSGADTQYF. The CDR3 region has the DNA TGTGCCAGCAGTGCAGGGACTAGCGGGGCAGATACGCAGTATTTT.

This clonotype came up a few times. The chain uses TRBV4-1 and TRBJ2-1, with D hard to call. V shed 0 bases and J shed 7 bases, with 4 bases lying between them. The CDR3 has 12 residues. CDR1 is MGHRA and CDR2 is YSYEKL in the germline V gene. The chain's CDR3 is CASSQEFNEQFF. The CDR3 DNA reads TGCGCCAGCAGCCAAGAGTTTAATGAGCAGTTCTTC.

This clonotype was seen only a few times. The V call is TRBV7-2, the J call TRBJ1-5; D ambiguous. There are 14 residues in the CDR3. Germline V CDR1 and CDR2: SGHTA, FQGNSA. The ends were cut back, 5 bases at V and 2 bases at J, with 10 bases in the middle. The CDR3 DNA follows: TGTGCCAGCAGCACGGGCCCTGGCAATCAGCCCCAGCATTTT. Residues: CASSTGPGNQPQHF.

This clonotype was recorded once. The rearrangement uses TRBV5-6 and TRBJ1-6; D ambiguous. Deletions cut 0 bases from V and 5 bases from J, with 9 bases between. Germline V gene data show CDR1 as SGHDT and CDR2 as YYEEEE. CDR3 length equals 15 residues. CDR3 DNA: TGTGCCAGCAGCTTGGGACCGACCAATAATTCACCCCTCCACTTT. This sequence encodes CASSLGPTNNSPLHF. Full variable domain (missing parts from reference TRBV5-6 and TRBJ1-6): DAGVTQSPTHLIKTRGQQVTLRCSPKSGHDTVSWYQQALGQGPQFIFQYYEEEERQRGNFPDRFSGHQFPNYSSELNVNALLLGDSALYLCASSLGPTNNSPLHFGNGTRLTVT.